The rows below give T cell receptor beta chains drawn from one sample of a study of blood T cell repertoires in COVID-19. Profiled with immunoSEQ multiplex PCR; TCRdb holds only in-frame clones, not every one. This table has around 130,000 clones, around 81% appearing once. The sample comprised peripheral blood. The origin of the receptors is a man aged 35-49 years with active or convalescent COVID-19. The CDR3 runs from the conserved cysteine through the conserved F or W. The D gene is left open where the match is weak. Size tells how often a clone was seen (once, few, many) or the class of an expanded clone, and some rows leave it out.

DNA	CDR3	D	length	size	V	J
TGTGCCAGTAGTATCCAGGGGCTCTCCTACAATGAGCAGTTCTTC	CASSIQGLSYNEQFF	-	15	once	TRBV19	TRBJ2-1
TGCGCCAGCAGAAAATTACAGGGGGAGGCAAATGGCTACACCTTC	CASRKLQGEANGYTF	TRBD1	15	once	TRBV10-1	TRBJ1-2
TGTGCCAGTAGTATAGGGCGCGGGGGGGCCAGCGGGGAGCTGTTTTTT	CASSIGRGGASGELFF	TRBD2	16	-	TRBV19	TRBJ2-2
TGTGCCAGCACCCCGGACAGGGTCTCCTACAATGAGCAGTTCTTC	CASTPDRVSYNEQFF	TRBD1	15	once	TRBV2	TRBJ2-1
TGTGCCAGCAGCACCCGGGAGTTGAGCCCGGATACGCAGTATTTT	CASSTRELSPDTQYF	-	15	-	TRBV4-2	TRBJ2-3
TGTGCTAGCAGCCCGGACAGGAACACCGGGGAGCTGTTTTTT	CASSPDRNTGELFF	-	14	-	TRBV7-7	TRBJ2-2
TGTGCCAGCAGTGAAAGGGGGCCGAACACTGAAGCTTTCTTT	CASSERGPNTEAFF	TRBD1	14	-	TRBV6-1	TRBJ1-1
TGTGCCAGCAGTCGACAGGGGAATCAGCCCCAGCATTTT	CASSRQGNQPQHF	TRBD1	13	-	TRBV3-1/TRBV3-2	TRBJ1-5
TGTGCCAGTAGTGCTCTTGGGGTCGGGACAGGGACAACTGAAGCTTTCTTT	CASSALGVGTGTTEAFF	TRBD1	17	few	TRBV19	TRBJ1-1
TGTGCCAGCAGTTTAGGACAGATTCAGCCCCAGCATTTT	CASSLGQIQPQHF	-	13	many	TRBV12-3/TRBV12-4	TRBJ1-5
TGTGCCAGCAGTGAAAGGCTAGCGATATATCAAGAGCAGTTCTTC	CASSERLAIYQEQFF	-	15	-	TRBV2	TRBJ2-1
TGTGCCAGCAGCTTGACGAGCGGGGGCCTCTACAATGAGCAGTTCTTC	CASSLTSGGLYNEQFF	TRBD2	16	-	TRBV7-3	TRBJ2-1
TGCGCCAGCAGCCAGGGTGGTGGCGAGCAGTACTTC	CASSQGGGEQYF	-	12	once	TRBV5-1	TRBJ2-7
TGTGCCAGCAGCCCCCCAACCCGGTTTAAGAACCAGCCCCAGCATTTT	CASSPPTRFKNQPQHF	-	16	-	TRBV6-2/TRBV6-3	TRBJ1-5
TGCGCCAGCAGCTTAACAGGGAGCACCGGGGAGCTGTTTTTT	CASSLTGSTGELFF	-	14	-	TRBV5-1	TRBJ2-2
TGTGCAAGTCGCTTTACACGGAGACAAGAGACCCAGTACTTC	CASRFTRRQETQYF	-	14	-	TRBV12-2	TRBJ2-5
TGTGCCAGTCAAACGGCGGGAGTGAACACTGAAGCTTTCTTT	CASQTAGVNTEAFF	-	14	-	TRBV19	TRBJ1-1
TGTGCCAGCAGCCCGCGGGGTCTGGGGGGTTCACCCCTCCACTTT	CASSPRGLGGSPLHF	-	15	-	TRBV7-2	TRBJ1-6
TGTGCCAGCAGCCAACAGGGGGCAAGAGAGACCCAGTACTTC	CASSQQGARETQYF	TRBD1	14	-	TRBV6-5	TRBJ2-5
TGTGCCAGCAGCTTAGGCGCCACCTTCTCCTCTGAGCAGTACTTC	CASSLGATFSSEQYF	-	15	-	TRBV11-1	TRBJ2-7
TGTGCCAGCAGTTCGGGGGGTCAAAAATACAATGAGCAGTTCTTC	CASSSGGQKYNEQFF	TRBD2	15	-	TRBV6-2/TRBV6-3	TRBJ2-1
TGTGCCAGCAGGCAAACCAGCGGCTCCTACGAGCAGTACTTC	CASRQTSGSYEQYF	-	14	few	TRBV6-6	TRBJ2-7
TGTGCCAGCGGGGGACAGGTTTTTAGCAATCAGCCCCAGCATTTT	CASGGQVFSNQPQHF	TRBD1	15	-	TRBV6-5	TRBJ1-5
TGTGCCAGCAGCCAAATGGGCGGGGCGGGAGAGACCCAGTACTTC	CASSQMGGAGETQYF	-	15	-	TRBV3-1/TRBV3-2	TRBJ2-5
TGTGCCAGCAGTGAATACAGGTTCCAAGAGACCCAGTACTTC	CASSEYRFQETQYF	-	14	-	TRBV6-1	TRBJ2-5
TGTGCCTGGGACAGGGGACGCTATGGCTACACCTTC	CAWDRGRYGYTF	TRBD1	12	-	TRBV30	TRBJ1-2